This T cell receptor (beta chain) emerged from a study of vaccination effects on CD4 cells after COVID-19. Study-wide background: Participants were given two doses of BNT162b2 or mRNA-1273 vaccine.

Regarding the study as a whole: Just 1 of 255 vaccine-induced clones in healthy recipients was cross-reactive.

The assay was immunoSEQ multiplex PCR, and TCRdb's table has in-frame clones only and misses some. The sample lists around 56,000 clones, around three quarters seen once, with 3% in the top ten. This clone showed up just a few times. What it recognizes is unknown. Trimming took 8 bases from V and 9 from J, leaving 16 bases between them. The germline V gene has CDR1 KGHDR and CDR2 SFDVKD. This CDR3 has 13 amino acids. At the end of 9 to 11 days of culture, CD4+ T cells were isolated. Absence of prior SARS-CoV-2 infection characterized the vaccine recipients, who showed negative nucleocapsid antibodies. Half-medium replacement with IL-2 medium occurred on days 3 and 7.

This clonotype was obtained from a human donor who received a COVID-19 vaccine. The sample consisted of CD4+ T cells from PBMCs cultured without peptide, taken before COVID-19 vaccination. This sequence joins TRBV24-1 and TRBJ1-5, with D unresolved. CDR3 in amino acids: CATKSSVPRPQHF. CDR3 nucleotide sequence: TGTGCCACCAAGTCGTCGGTGCCGCGGCCCCAGCATTTT.